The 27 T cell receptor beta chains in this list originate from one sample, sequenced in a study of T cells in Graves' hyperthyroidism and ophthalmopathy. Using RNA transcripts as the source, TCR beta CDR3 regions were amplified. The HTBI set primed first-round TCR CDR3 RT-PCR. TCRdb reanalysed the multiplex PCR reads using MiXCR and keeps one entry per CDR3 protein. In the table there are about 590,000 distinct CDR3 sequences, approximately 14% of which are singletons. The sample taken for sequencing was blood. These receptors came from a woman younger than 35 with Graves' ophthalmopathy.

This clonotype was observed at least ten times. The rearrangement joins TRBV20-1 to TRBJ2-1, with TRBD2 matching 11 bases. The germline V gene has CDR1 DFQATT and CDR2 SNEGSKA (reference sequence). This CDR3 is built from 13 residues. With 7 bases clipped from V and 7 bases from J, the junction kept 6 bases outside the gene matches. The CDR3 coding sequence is TGCAGTGGGGGTAGCGGGAGGGAAAATGAGCAGTTCTTC. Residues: CSGGSGRENEQFF.

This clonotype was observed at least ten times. CDR3 loop: CASSWGAGTSGFTDTQYF. CDR3 sequence (DNA): TGTGCCAGCAGCTGGGGGGCCGGGACTAGCGGTTTCACAGATACGCAGTATTTT. The chain joins TRBV11-3 to TRBJ2-3; 11 bases line up with TRBD2. The CDR3 spans 18 residues. V lost 4 bases to trimming and J lost 2 bases; unmatched junction nucleotides: 11. Germline lookup yields CDR1 SGHNT and CDR2 YENEEA.

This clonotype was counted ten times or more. Written as DNA, the CDR3 is TGTGCCAGCAGCACTTTAGCGGGACTCTACAATGAGCAGTTCTTC. Protein: CASSTLAGLYNEQFF. The V gene is TRBV7-9, the J gene TRBJ2-1; TRBD2 agrees at 8 bases. The ends lost 5 bases at V and 3 bases at J; junction bases unmatched: 6. CDR3 length: 15 residues. Looked up from germline, CDR1 is SEHNR and CDR2 is FQNEAQ (reference sequence).

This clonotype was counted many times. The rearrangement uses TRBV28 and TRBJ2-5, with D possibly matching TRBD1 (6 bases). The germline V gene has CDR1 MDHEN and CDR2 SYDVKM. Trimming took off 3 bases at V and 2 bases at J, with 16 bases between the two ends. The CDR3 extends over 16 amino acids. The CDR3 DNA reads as TGTGCCAGCAGTTTGCCCTGGGGGCAATTTCAAGAGACCCAGTACTTC. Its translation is CASSLPWGQFQETQYF.

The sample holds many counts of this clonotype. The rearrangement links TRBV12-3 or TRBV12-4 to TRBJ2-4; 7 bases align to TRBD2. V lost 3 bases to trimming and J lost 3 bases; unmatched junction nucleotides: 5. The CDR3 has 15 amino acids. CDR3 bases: TGTGCCAGCAGTTTCCAAAGCGGGGACAAAAACATTCAGTACTTC. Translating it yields CASSFQSGDKNIQYF.

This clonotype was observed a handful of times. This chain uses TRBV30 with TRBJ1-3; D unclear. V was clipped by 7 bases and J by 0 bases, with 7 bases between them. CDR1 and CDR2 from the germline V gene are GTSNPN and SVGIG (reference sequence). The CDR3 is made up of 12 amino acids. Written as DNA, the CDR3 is TGTGCCTATACGGACTCTGGAAACACCATATATTTT. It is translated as CAYTDSGNTIYF.

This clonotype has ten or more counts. This CDR3 is CAWSVEGTEAFF. In DNA, the CDR3 is TGTGCCTGGAGTGTAGAGGGGACTGAAGCTTTCTTT. The V and J genes are TRBV30 and TRBJ1-1; D perhaps matches TRBD1 (5 bases). The CDR3 runs 12 residues. Germline assignment: CDR1 GTSNPN and CDR2 SVGIG (reference sequence). Trimming left V 0 bases short and J 5 bases short, with 7 bases between. Full variable domain (remainder filled in from reference TRBV30 and TRBJ1-1): SQTIHQWPATLVQPVGSPLSLECTVEGTSNPNLYWYRQAAGRGLQLLFYSVGIGQISSEVPQNLSASRPQDRQFILSSKKLLLSDSGFYLCAWSVEGTEAFFGQGTRLTVV.

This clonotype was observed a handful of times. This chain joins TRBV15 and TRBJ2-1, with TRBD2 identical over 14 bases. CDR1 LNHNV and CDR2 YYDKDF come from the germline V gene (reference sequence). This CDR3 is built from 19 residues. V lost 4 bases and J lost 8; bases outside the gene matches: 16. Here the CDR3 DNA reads TGTGCCACCAGCAACCGCGCCGGGACTAGCGGGAGATTTATAGATGAGCAGTTCTTC. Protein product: CATSNRAGTSGRFIDEQFF.

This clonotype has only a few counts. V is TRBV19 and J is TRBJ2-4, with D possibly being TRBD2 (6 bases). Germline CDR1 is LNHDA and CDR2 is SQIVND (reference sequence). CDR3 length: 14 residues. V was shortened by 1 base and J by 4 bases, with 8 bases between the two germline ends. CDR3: CASSIVAGKNIQYF. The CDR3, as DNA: TGTGCCAGTAGTATAGTTGCGGGGAAAAACATTCAGTACTTC.

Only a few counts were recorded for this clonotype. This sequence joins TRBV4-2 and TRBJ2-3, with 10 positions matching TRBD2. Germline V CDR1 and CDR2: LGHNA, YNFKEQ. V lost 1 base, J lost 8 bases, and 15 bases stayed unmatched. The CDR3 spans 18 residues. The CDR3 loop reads CASSQGNSGRAVGRTQYF. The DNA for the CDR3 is TGTGCCAGCAGCCAAGGAAACAGCGGGAGGGCCGTCGGTCGTACGCAGTATTTT.

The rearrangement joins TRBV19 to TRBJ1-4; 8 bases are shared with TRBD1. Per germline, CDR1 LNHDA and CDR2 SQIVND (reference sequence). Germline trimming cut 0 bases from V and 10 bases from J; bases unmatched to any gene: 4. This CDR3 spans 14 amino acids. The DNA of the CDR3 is TGTGCCAGTAGTATAGATCTGGGACAGGCAAAACTGTTTTTT. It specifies CASSIDLGQAKLFF.

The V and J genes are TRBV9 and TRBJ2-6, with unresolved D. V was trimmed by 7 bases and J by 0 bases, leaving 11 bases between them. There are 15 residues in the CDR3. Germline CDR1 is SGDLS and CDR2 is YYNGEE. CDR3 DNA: TGTGCCAGCTCAACCCAGGACTCTGGGGCCAACGTCCTGACTTTC. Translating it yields CASSTQDSGANVLTF.

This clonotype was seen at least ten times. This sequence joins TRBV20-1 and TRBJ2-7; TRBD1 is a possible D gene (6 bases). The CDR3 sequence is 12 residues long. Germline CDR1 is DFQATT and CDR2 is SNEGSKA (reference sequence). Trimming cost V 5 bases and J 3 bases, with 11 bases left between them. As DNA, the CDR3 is TGCAGTGCTTCGGACAGCCACTACGAGCAGTACTTC. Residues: CSASDSHYEQYF.

The CDR3: CASSFQGDRGETQYF. The CDR3, as DNA: TGCGCCAGCAGCTTCCAAGGGGACAGGGGGGAGACCCAGTACTTC. The chain combines TRBV4-1 with TRBJ2-5; 11 positions match TRBD1. The ends lost 5 bases at V and 5 bases at J; junction bases unmatched: 7. This CDR3 is 15 amino acids long. CDR1 is MGHRA, CDR2 YSYEKL, per germline.

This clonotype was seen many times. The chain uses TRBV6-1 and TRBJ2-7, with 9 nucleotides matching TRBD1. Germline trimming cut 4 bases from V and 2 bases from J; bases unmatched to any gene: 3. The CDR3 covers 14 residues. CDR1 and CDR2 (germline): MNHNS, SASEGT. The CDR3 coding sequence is TGTGCCAGCAGTGTCCGACAGGGGGCCTACGAGCAGTACTTC. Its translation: CASSVRQGAYEQYF.

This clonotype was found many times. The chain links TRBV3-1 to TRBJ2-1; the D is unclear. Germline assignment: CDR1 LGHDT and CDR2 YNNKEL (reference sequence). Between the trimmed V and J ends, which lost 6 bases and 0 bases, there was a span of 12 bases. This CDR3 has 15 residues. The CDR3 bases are TGTGCCAGCAGTCCTAAGTTATACTCCTACAATGAGCAGTTCTTC. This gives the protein CASSPKLYSYNEQFF.

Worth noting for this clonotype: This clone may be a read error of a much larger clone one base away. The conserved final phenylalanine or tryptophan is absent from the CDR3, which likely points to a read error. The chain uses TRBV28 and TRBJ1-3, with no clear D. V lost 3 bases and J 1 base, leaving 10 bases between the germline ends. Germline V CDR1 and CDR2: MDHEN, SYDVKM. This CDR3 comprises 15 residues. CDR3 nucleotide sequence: TGTGCCAGCAGTTTGGGAGGAGGGTCTGGAAACACCATATATCTT. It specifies CASSLGGGSGNTIYL.

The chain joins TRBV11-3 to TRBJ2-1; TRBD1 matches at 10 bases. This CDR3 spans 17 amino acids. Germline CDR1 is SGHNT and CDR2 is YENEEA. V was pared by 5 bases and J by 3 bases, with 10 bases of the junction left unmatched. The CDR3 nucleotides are TGTGCCAGCAGCCCGGGGACAGGGGAGTACGGCTACAATGAGCAGTTCTTC. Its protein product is CASSPGTGEYGYNEQFF. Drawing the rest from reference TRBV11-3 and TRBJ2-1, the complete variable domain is EAGVVQSPRYKIIEKKQPVAFWCNPISGHNTLYWYLQNLGQGPELLIRYENEEAVDDSQLPKDRFSAERLKGVDSTLKIQPAELGDSAVYLCASSPGTGEYGYNEQFFGPGTRLTVL.

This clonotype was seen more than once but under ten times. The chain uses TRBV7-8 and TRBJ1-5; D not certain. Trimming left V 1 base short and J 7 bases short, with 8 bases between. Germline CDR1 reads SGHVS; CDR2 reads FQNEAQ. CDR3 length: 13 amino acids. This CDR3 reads CASSLELGQPQHF. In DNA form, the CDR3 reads TGTGCCAGCAGCTTAGAACTCGGGCAGCCCCAGCATTTT.

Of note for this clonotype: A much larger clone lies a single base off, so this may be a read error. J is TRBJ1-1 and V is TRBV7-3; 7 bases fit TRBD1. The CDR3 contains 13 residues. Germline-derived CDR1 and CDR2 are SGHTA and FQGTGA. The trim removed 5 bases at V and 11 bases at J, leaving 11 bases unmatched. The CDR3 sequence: CASSPKDRERAFF. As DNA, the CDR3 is TGTGCCAGCAGCCCAAAAGACAGGGAAAGGGCTTTCTTT.

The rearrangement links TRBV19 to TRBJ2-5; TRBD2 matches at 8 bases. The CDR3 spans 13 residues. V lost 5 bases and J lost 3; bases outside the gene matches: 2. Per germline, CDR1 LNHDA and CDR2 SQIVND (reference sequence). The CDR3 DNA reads TGTGCCAGTAGTCAACTAGCGGAAGAGACCCAGTACTTC. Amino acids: CASSQLAEETQYF.

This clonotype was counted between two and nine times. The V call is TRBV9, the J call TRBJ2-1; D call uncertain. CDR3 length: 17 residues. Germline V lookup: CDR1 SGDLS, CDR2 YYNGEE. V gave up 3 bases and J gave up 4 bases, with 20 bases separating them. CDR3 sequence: CASSASHGRWGYNEQFF. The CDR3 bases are TGTGCCAGCAGCGCCTCACACGGTCGGTGGGGTTACAATGAGCAGTTCTTC.

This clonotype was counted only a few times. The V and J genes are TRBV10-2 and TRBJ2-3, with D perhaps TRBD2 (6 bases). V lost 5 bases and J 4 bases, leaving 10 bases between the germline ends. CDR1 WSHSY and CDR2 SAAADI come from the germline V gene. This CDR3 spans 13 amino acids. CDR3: CASSTEGPDTQYF. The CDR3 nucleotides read TGCGCCAGCAGTACGGAGGGGCCAGATACGCAGTATTTT.

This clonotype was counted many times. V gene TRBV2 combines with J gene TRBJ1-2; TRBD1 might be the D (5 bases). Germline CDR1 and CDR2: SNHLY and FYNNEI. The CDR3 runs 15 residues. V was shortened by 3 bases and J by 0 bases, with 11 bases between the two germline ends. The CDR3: CASSDGGDSNYGYTF. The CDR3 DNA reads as TGTGCCAGCAGTGACGGAGGGGATTCTAACTATGGCTACACCTTC.

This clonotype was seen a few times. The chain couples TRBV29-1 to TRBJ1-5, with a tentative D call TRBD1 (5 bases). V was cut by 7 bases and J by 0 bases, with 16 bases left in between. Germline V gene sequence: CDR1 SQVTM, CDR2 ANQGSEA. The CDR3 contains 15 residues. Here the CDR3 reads CSAPGTRASNQPQHF. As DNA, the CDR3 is TGCAGCGCCCCCGGGACGCGAGCTAGCAATCAGCCCCAGCATTTT.

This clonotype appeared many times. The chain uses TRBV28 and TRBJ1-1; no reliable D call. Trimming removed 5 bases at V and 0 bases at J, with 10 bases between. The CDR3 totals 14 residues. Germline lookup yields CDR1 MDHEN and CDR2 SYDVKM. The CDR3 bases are TGTGCCAGCAGTCGGCCGGGCCTGAACACTGAAGCTTTCTTT. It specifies CASSRPGLNTEAFF. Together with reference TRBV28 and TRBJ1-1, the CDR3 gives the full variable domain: DVKVTQSSRYLVKRTGEKVFLECVQDMDHENMFWYRQDPGLGLRLIYFSYDVKMKEKGDIPEGYSVSREKKERFSLILESASTNQTSMYLCASSRPGLNTEAFFGQGTRLTVV.

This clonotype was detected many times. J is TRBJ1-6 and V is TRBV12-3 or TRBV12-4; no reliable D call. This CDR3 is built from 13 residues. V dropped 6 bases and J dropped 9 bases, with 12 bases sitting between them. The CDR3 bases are TGTGCCAGCAGACCGGGCTCGGGTTCACCCCTCCACTTT. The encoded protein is CASRPGSGSPLHF.